This is a list of T cell receptor beta chains from one sample in a study of cytomegalovirus exposure and HLA in healthy donors. The data were produced by immunoSEQ multiplex PCR, yet TCRdb's version contains in-frame clones alone and is incomplete. The table records some 120,000 clones, 65% to 90% of them present only once. Sequencing was done on a sample of PBMCs. Receptors originate from a male donor in good health and CMV-seropositive. Both conserved end residues are part of each CDR3. Each record gives: V gene, D gene, J gene, clone size, CDR3 length, CDR3 protein, CDR3 DNA. D genes are given only for firm matches. Expanded clones get a size class; other rows say once, few or many, or leave the size out.

v_gene: TRBV29-1
d_gene: -
j_gene: TRBJ1-1
abundance: -
len: 13
CDR3aa: CSVRGGEYTEAFF
CDR3nt: TGCAGCGTGAGGGGGGGTGAGTACACTGAAGCTTTCTTT

v_gene: TRBV5-1
d_gene: -
j_gene: TRBJ2-1
abundance: -
len: 14
CDR3aa: CASSLGLEVAEQFF
CDR3nt: TGCGCCAGCAGCTTGGGCCTCGAGGTGGCTGAGCAGTTCTTC

v_gene: TRBV27
d_gene: TRBD2
j_gene: TRBJ2-1
abundance: -
len: 15
CDR3aa: CASNRGLAEYNEQFF
CDR3nt: TGTGCCAGCAACAGAGGACTAGCGGAATACAATGAGCAGTTCTTC

v_gene: TRBV7-3
d_gene: -
j_gene: TRBJ2-5
abundance: -
len: 14
CDR3aa: CASSPASGAGTQYF
CDR3nt: TGTGCCAGCAGCCCCGCGTCAGGTGCCGGGACCCAGTACTTC

v_gene: TRBV13
d_gene: -
j_gene: TRBJ2-7
abundance: -
len: 12
CDR3aa: CASSESRYEQYF
CDR3nt: TGTGCCAGCAGCGAGAGTCGCTACGAGCAGTACTTC

v_gene: TRBV2
d_gene: -
j_gene: TRBJ1-5
abundance: -
len: 15
CDR3aa: CASSPSRQVNQPQHF
CDR3nt: TGTGCCAGCAGTCCCTCACGACAGGTCAATCAGCCCCAGCATTTT

v_gene: TRBV4-2
d_gene: -
j_gene: TRBJ2-5
abundance: -
len: 16
CDR3aa: CASSQDGGAQGETQYF
CDR3nt: TGTGCCAGCAGCCAAGATGGGGGGGCGCAGGGGGAGACCCAGTACTTC

v_gene: TRBV6-1
d_gene: TRBD1
j_gene: TRBJ1-2
abundance: once
len: 13
CDR3aa: CASSVDRDSGYTF
CDR3nt: TGTGCCAGCAGTGTCGACAGGGATAGTGGCTACACCTTC

v_gene: TRBV2
d_gene: -
j_gene: TRBJ2-5
abundance: once
len: 13
CDR3aa: CASSSTGQETQYF
CDR3nt: TGTGCCAGCAGTAGCACAGGGCAAGAGACCCAGTACTTC

v_gene: TRBV27
d_gene: TRBD2
j_gene: TRBJ2-1
abundance: -
len: 15
CDR3aa: CASSWAGGPSNEQFF
CDR3nt: TGTGCCAGCAGTTGGGCGGGAGGGCCCTCGAATGAGCAGTTCTTC

v_gene: TRBV6-4
d_gene: TRBD1
j_gene: TRBJ1-2
abundance: -
len: 19
CDR3aa: CASSPPRSGTGEEDYGYTF
CDR3nt: TGTGCCAGCAGCCCCCCCCGCTCCGGGACAGGGGAAGAGGACTATGGCTACACCTTC

v_gene: TRBV4-3
d_gene: -
j_gene: TRBJ1-5
abundance: -
len: 16
CDR3aa: CASSQEMGRADQPQHF
CDR3nt: TGCGCCAGCAGCCAAGAGATGGGCAGAGCTGATCAGCCCCAGCATTTT

v_gene: TRBV5-1
d_gene: TRBD2
j_gene: TRBJ2-1
abundance: few
len: 15
CDR3aa: CASSSSGATYNEQFF
CDR3nt: TGCGCCAGCAGCTCTAGCGGAGCAACCTACAATGAGCAGTTCTTC

v_gene: TRBV19
d_gene: TRBD2
j_gene: TRBJ2-7
abundance: -
len: 20
CDR3aa: CASSTKAPGLAGARSYEQYF
CDR3nt: TGTGCCAGTAGTACCAAAGCTCCGGGACTAGCGGGAGCGCGCTCCTACGAGCAGTACTTC

v_gene: TRBV29-1
d_gene: TRBD2
j_gene: TRBJ2-7
abundance: -
len: 14
CDR3aa: CSVATSGGMYEQYF
CDR3nt: TGCAGCGTCGCTACTAGCGGGGGAATGTACGAGCAGTACTTC

v_gene: TRBV29-1
d_gene: -
j_gene: TRBJ2-7
abundance: -
len: 14
CDR3aa: CSVDWGSGRDEQYF
CDR3nt: TGCAGCGTTGATTGGGGGAGCGGGCGGGACGAGCAGTACTTC

v_gene: TRBV18
d_gene: -
j_gene: TRBJ2-2
abundance: -
len: 16
CDR3aa: CASSPSRVGNTGELFF
CDR3nt: TGTGCCAGCTCACCGTCCAGGGTGGGAAACACCGGGGAGCTGTTTTTT

v_gene: TRBV7-2
d_gene: TRBD2
j_gene: TRBJ2-1
abundance: -
len: 19
CDR3aa: CASSLRRLAGGPMYNEQFF
CDR3nt: TGTGCCAGCAGCCTTAGACGACTAGCGGGAGGGCCTATGTACAATGAGCAGTTCTTC